The 10 T cell receptor beta chains presented below share a single source sample, sequenced in a study of blood T cell repertoires in COVID-19. Method: immunoSEQ multiplex PCR; TCRdb's copy keeps in-frame clones and lacks some. The sample contains some 160,000 clones, 78% of which appear only once. Sequencing was performed on peripheral blood. Receptors were obtained from an elderly woman with acute or convalescent COVID-19.

The chain couples TRBV5-1 to TRBJ2-1; 9 bases line up with TRBD2. The trim removed 2 bases at V and 5 bases at J, leaving 5 bases unmatched. This CDR3 is built from 15 residues. Germline lookup yields CDR1 SGHRS and CDR2 YFSETQ. CDR3 DNA sequence: TGCGCCAGCAGCTTACTAGCGGGTCCTAACAATGAGCAGTTCTTC. Amino acids: CASSLLAGPNNEQFF.

This clone appeared a few times. The chain employs TRBV6-5 and TRBJ1-1; 7 bases align to TRBD1. The V gene end was trimmed by 0 bases and the J gene end by 4 bases; junction bases not matched to a gene: 8. The germline CDR1 and CDR2 sequences are MNHEY and SVGAGI. The CDR3 contains 16 residues. The CDR3 reads CASSYSRTGRGTEAFF. CDR3 coding DNA: TGTGCCAGCAGTTACTCGCGGACAGGCCGGGGCACTGAAGCTTTCTTT.

The rearrangement joins TRBV28 to TRBJ2-7; a weak D match, TRBD2 (5 bases). Germline CDR1 reads MDHEN; CDR2 reads SYDVKM. This CDR3 is 13 amino acids long. Trimming removed 6 bases from V and 2 bases from J, with 11 bases in between. This CDR3 is CASSDYPTYEQYF. The CDR3 coding sequence is TGTGCCAGCAGCGACTATCCAACCTACGAGCAGTACTTC. The whole variable domain, filled in from reference TRBV28 and TRBJ2-7, reads DVKVTQSSRYLVKRTGEKVFLECVQDMDHENMFWYRQDPGLGLRLIYFSYDVKMKEKGDIPEGYSVSREKKERFSLILESASTNQTSMYLCASSDYPTYEQYFGPGTRLTVT.

The count of this clone is one. The V and J genes are TRBV9 and TRBJ1-2, with D possibly matching TRBD1 (5 bases). Trimming shortened V by 0 bases and J by 8 bases, and 11 bases separated the two germline ends. Per germline, CDR1 SGDLS and CDR2 YYNGEE. CDR3 length: 13 amino acids. CDR3 nucleotide sequence: TGTGCCAGCAGCGTAGAGGGGTATGGCGGCTACACCTTC. It codes for CASSVEGYGGYTF.

This clone was counted a single time. The chain has TRBV2 and TRBJ2-1, with TRBD1 as a possible D gene (6 bases). This CDR3 is 12 amino acids long. The germline gives CDR1 SNHLY, CDR2 FYNNEI. V was clipped by 6 bases and J by 8 bases, with 11 bases between them. The CDR3 sequence is CASRDNRDEQFF. DNA of the CDR3: TGTGCCAGCAGGGATAACAGGGATGAGCAGTTCTTC.

This chain joins TRBV6-5 and TRBJ2-7; D is possibly TRBD2 (5 bases). V shed 0 bases and J shed 2 bases, with 11 bases lying between them. Germline assignment: CDR1 MNHEY and CDR2 SVGAGI. The CDR3 totals 15 residues. CDR3 residues: CASSYSQRQTYEQYF. The CDR3 DNA is TGTGCCAGCAGTTACTCGCAGCGGCAGACCTACGAGCAGTACTTC.

The chain couples TRBV3-1 (or the pseudogene TRBV3-2) to TRBJ1-2, with TRBD1 matching over 11 bases. The length of the CDR3 is 17 residues. Germline CDR1 reads LGHDT; CDR2 reads YNNKEL (reference sequence). V shed 5 bases and J 4 bases; nucleotides not matched to a gene: 12. CDR3 sequence (DNA): TGTGCCAGCAGCGGCCGGGACAGGGGGTCACTTTTCTATGGCTACACCTTC. Translating it yields CASSGRDRGSLFYGYTF.

The chain employs TRBV6-5 and TRBJ1-4, with a weak D call TRBD1 (6 bases). Germline CDR1 and CDR2: MNHEY and SVGAGI. This CDR3 comprises 16 residues. Trimming left V 0 bases short and J 8 bases short, with 16 bases between. CDR3 DNA: TGTGCCAGCAGTTACTCGAAAGTGGCCGGACAGGAAAAACTGTTTTTT. Amino acids: CASSYSKVAGQEKLFF.

Here the CDR3 DNA reads TGTGCCAGCAGCTTCCAGACAGGGAACGATGAAGCTTTCTTT. Amino acids: CASSFQTGNDEAFF. This chain links TRBV7-9 with TRBJ1-1; 7 nucleotides match TRBD1. Trimming removed 3 bases from V and 7 bases from J; junction bases left unmatched: 8. The germline CDR1 and CDR2 sequences are SEHNR and FQNEAQ (reference sequence). This CDR3 spans 14 amino acids. Based on the CDR3 plus reference TRBV7-9 and TRBJ1-1, the full variable domain is DTGVSQNPRHKITKRGQNVTFRCDPISEHNRLYWYRQTLGQGPEFLTYFQNEAQLEKSRLLSDRFSAERPKGSFSTLEIQRTEQGDSAMYLCASSFQTGNDEAFFGQGTRLTVV.

The J gene is TRBJ2-7, the V gene TRBV18; tentatively, D is TRBD1 (6 bases). Germline CDR1 is KGHSH and CDR2 is LQKENI. V lost 3 bases, J lost 2 bases, and 14 bases lay in between. CDR3 length equals 15 residues. The CDR3 coding sequence is TGTGCCAGCTCACCTCCAACGGACAGCACCTACGAGCAGTACTTC. Translating it yields CASSPPTDSTYEQYF. The whole variable domain, remainder taken from reference TRBV18 and TRBJ2-7, is NAGVMQNPRHLVRRRGQEARLRCSPMKGHSHVYWYRQLPEEGLKFMVYLQKENIIDESGMPKERFSAEFPKEGPSILRIQQVVRGDSAAYFCASSPPTDSTYEQYFGPGTRLTVT.